A single sample is the source of the 32 T cell receptor beta chains below, sequenced in a study of blood T cell repertoires in COVID-19. Measured with immunoSEQ multiplex PCR; TCRdb has only the in-frame clones, and not every one. The sample holds 250,000 to 300,000 clones, about nine tenths seen once. What was sequenced was PBMCs or T cells enriched from blood (not recorded which). Receptors originate from a woman aged 40 to 55 who had recovered from COVID-19.

This clone was counted once. V gene TRBV18 combines with J gene TRBJ2-7; 7 positions match TRBD1. The CDR3 spans 13 residues. Germline values: CDR1 KGHSH, CDR2 LQKENI. Trimming took 6 bases from V and 5 from J; bases not matched to a gene: 7. The DNA of the CDR3 is TGTGCCAGCTCCCCCGGACAGGTCAACGAGCAGTACTTC. This encodes CASSPGQVNEQYF.

The rearrangement links TRBV19 to TRBJ2-5, with 7 bases identical to TRBD2. This CDR3 spans 15 amino acids. V was pared by 6 bases and J by 1 base, with 8 bases of the junction left unmatched. CDR1 is LNHDA and CDR2 is SQIVND in the germline V gene (reference sequence). The CDR3 here is CASRSSGGRQETQYF. DNA for the CDR3: TGTGCCAGTAGGTCGTCGGGAGGCCGCCAAGAGACCCAGTACTTC. The entire variable domain, with the rest obtained from reference TRBV19 and TRBJ2-5, is as follows: DGGITQSPKYLFRKEGQNVTLSCEQNLNHDAMYWYRQDPGQGLRLIYYSQIVNDFQKGDIAEGYSVSREKKESFPLTVTSAQKNPTAFYLCASRSSGGRQETQYFGPGTRLLVL.

The V gene is TRBV7-9, the J gene TRBJ2-7; 11 bases align to TRBD2. This CDR3 spans 17 amino acids. Germline CDR1 reads SEHNR; CDR2 reads FQNEAQ (reference sequence). V was clipped by 0 bases and J by 6 bases; unmatched bases: 10. CDR3 DNA: TGTGCCAGCAGCTTAGCGTTAGCGGGGGGGTCGGCCGGCGAGCAGTACTTC. Its protein product is CASSLALAGGSAGEQYF.

The chain joins TRBV11-2 to TRBJ1-2, with 8 nucleotides matching TRBD1. Losses at the gene ends were 4 bases for V and 2 bases for J; bases not matched to a gene: 9. Germline CDR1 is SGHAT and CDR2 is FQNNGV. The CDR3 is made up of 16 amino acids. This chain's CDR3 is CASSSRGQGGNYGYTF. The CDR3 DNA reads TGTGCCAGCAGCTCCCGTGGACAGGGAGGCAACTATGGCTACACCTTC.

The chain couples TRBV7-2 to TRBJ1-3; no reliable D call. The CDR3 contains 16 residues. V gave up 5 bases and J gave up 2 bases, with 16 bases separating them. In germline, CDR1 is SGHTA, CDR2 FQGNSA. CDR3 DNA: TGTGCCAGCAGCCGTACCTCGACGGAGGCTGGAAACACCATATATTTT. Its protein is CASSRTSTEAGNTIYF.

This clone has just one count. The genes are TRBV9 and TRBJ2-1; the match to TRBD2 covers 7 bases. There are 15 residues in the CDR3. V dropped 7 bases and J dropped 2; count of bases not matched to a gene: 9. CDR1 is SGDLS, CDR2 YYNGEE, per germline. CDR3 protein: CASSVSGTPYNEQFF. CDR3 DNA sequence: TGTGCCAGCTCCGTAAGCGGGACCCCCTACAATGAGCAGTTCTTC.

This clone was recorded once. The V and J genes are TRBV27 and TRBJ2-1; 8 bases map to TRBD2. The V and J ends lost 4 bases and 3 bases, in that order; junction bases with no gene match: 8. In germline, CDR1 is MNHEY, CDR2 SMNVEV (reference sequence). The CDR3 contains 16 residues. CDR3 nucleotide sequence: TGTGCCAGCAGTTCCCGGGGGGGGCTTTTCTACAATGAGCAGTTCTTC. Translated, it gives CASSSRGGLFYNEQFF.

V and J are TRBV2 and TRBJ2-7, with D perhaps matching TRBD1 (5 bases). The CDR3 contains 14 residues. Between the trimmed V and J ends, which lost 8 bases and 1 base, there was a span of 15 bases. In germline, CDR1 is SNHLY, CDR2 FYNNEI. The CDR3 protein is CASRTSRGSYEQYF. The CDR3, as DNA: TGTGCCAGCCGGACCAGTAGGGGTTCCTACGAGCAGTACTTC.

This rearrangement joins TRBV27 to TRBJ1-2; D call uncertain. This CDR3 has 11 amino acids. Per germline, CDR1 MNHEY and CDR2 SMNVEV (reference sequence). The germline V and J ends were trimmed by 9 bases and 8 bases, with 13 bases remaining between them. CDR3 residues: CASRGYGGYTF. CDR3 nucleotide sequence: TGTGCCAGTCGGGGTTACGGGGGCTACACCTTC.

V and J are TRBV12-3 or TRBV12-4 and TRBJ1-1, with a tentative D call TRBD1 (5 bases). The CDR3 is 12 amino acids. Trimming pared 6 bases from V and 10 bases from J, leaving 15 bases between. The CDR3 spells CASSPTGTRAFF. CDR3 in DNA: TGTGCCAGCAGCCCAACCGGGACTCGAGCTTTCTTT.

Ten or more counts support this clone. The J gene is TRBJ1-2, the V gene TRBV9, with D perhaps matching TRBD1 (5 bases). V was trimmed by 6 bases and J by 4 bases, leaving 16 bases between them. This CDR3 contains 14 residues. Germline V lookup: CDR1 SGDLS, CDR2 YYNGEE. The CDR3 DNA is TGTGCCAGCACCAACGATGACAGTTCCTATGGCTACACCTTC. This encodes CASTNDDSSYGYTF. The entire variable domain, with the rest obtained from reference TRBV9 and TRBJ1-2, is as follows: DSGVTQTPKHLITATGQRVTLRCSPRSGDLSVYWYQQSLDQGLQFLIQYYNGEERAKGNILERFSAQQFPDLHSELNLSSLELGDSALYFCASTNDDSSYGYTFGSGTRLTVV.

The rearrangement joins TRBV5-5 to TRBJ1-2; 12 bases are a match to TRBD1. V lost 4 bases, J lost 2 bases, and 3 bases stayed unmatched. CDR1 SGHKS and CDR2 YYEKEE come from the germline V gene (reference sequence). This CDR3 is built from 15 residues. The CDR3 here is CASSPGQGANYGYTF. The CDR3 DNA sequence: TGTGCCAGCAGCCCGGGACAGGGGGCGAACTATGGCTACACCTTC.

The CDR3 loop is CASSPGQNQPQHF. DNA for the CDR3: TGTGCCAGCAGCCCCGGACAGAATCAGCCCCAGCATTTT. The chain carries TRBV7-2 and TRBJ1-5; possible D gene TRBD1, 6 bases. The germline V gene has CDR1 SGHTA and CDR2 FQGNSA. V shed 5 bases and J shed 4 bases, with 9 bases lying between them. The CDR3 sequence is 13 residues long. Full variable domain (outside the CDR3, taken from reference TRBV7-2 and TRBJ1-5): GAGVSQSPSNKVTEKGKDVELRCDPISGHTALYWYRQSLGQGLEFLIYFQGNSAPDKSGLPSDRFSAERTGGSVSTLTIQRTQQEDSAVYLCASSPGQNQPQHFGDGTRLSIL.

The chain links TRBV30 to TRBJ1-2; no definite D call. This CDR3 comprises 12 residues. Trimming left V 3 bases short and J 11 bases short, with 16 bases between. Germline V gives CDR1 GTSNPN, CDR2 SVGIG (reference sequence). This CDR3 reads CAWRARAASYTF. The CDR3 DNA sequence: TGTGCCTGGAGAGCGAGGGCAGCCTCATACACCTTC.

The gene calls are TRBV30 and TRBJ2-7; TRBD1 aligns across 10 bases. J lost 12 bases, V lost 8 bases, and 16 bases had no gene match. CDR3 length: 13 amino acids. Germline V gene lookup returns CDR1 GTSNPN and CDR2 SVGIG (reference sequence). CDR3 DNA: TGTGCCGCCACCCGGGACAGGGGTTATGTTACGTACTTC. Translating gives CAATRDRGYVTYF.

The chain uses TRBV2 and TRBJ2-3, with a possible D match to TRBD2 (5 bases). CDR1 SNHLY and CDR2 FYNNEI come from the germline V gene. V lost 6 bases, J lost 6 bases, and 16 bases lay in between. The CDR3 consists of 14 residues. CDR3 protein: CASRRDAAGDTQYF. The DNA of the CDR3 is TGTGCCAGCAGACGGGATGCGGCCGGGGATACGCAGTATTTT.

This rearrangement joins TRBV5-1 to TRBJ2-7; TRBD2 matches 8 bases. CDR3 length equals 15 residues. With V trimmed by 2 bases and J by 5 bases, 9 bases remained unmatched. In germline, CDR1 is SGHRS, CDR2 YFSETQ. The CDR3 nucleotides are TGCGCCAGCAGCTTACCGGGACTAGGGGACGACGAGCAGTACTTC. Translation gives CASSLPGLGDDEQYF.

The J gene is TRBJ1-2, the V gene TRBV19, with TRBD1 identical over 9 bases. In germline, CDR1 is LNHDA, CDR2 SQIVND (reference sequence). V lost 4 bases, J lost 4 bases, and 25 bases stayed unmatched. The CDR3 runs to 21 residues. The DNA for the CDR3 is TGTGCCAGTAGTAGGGGGCTCTTTTGGGGGACAGGGAATCGTCTAGTCTATGGCTACACCTTC. The encoded protein is CASSRGLFWGTGNRLVYGYTF.

The chain recombines TRBV6-2 or TRBV6-3 with TRBJ2-1; possible D gene TRBD2, 5 bases. Trimming removed 5 bases at V and 8 bases at J, with 16 bases between. Germline values: CDR1 MNHEY, CDR2 SVGEGT. This CDR3 spans 14 amino acids. Here the CDR3 DNA reads TGTGCCAGCAGTCAGCATGGAGGTGGCTATGAGCAGTTCTTC. Amino acids: CASSQHGGGYEQFF.

The rearrangement links TRBV19 to TRBJ1-6; maybe TRBD1 (5 bases). Germline V CDR1 and CDR2: LNHDA, SQIVND (reference sequence). Trimming shortened V by 0 bases and J by 11 bases, and 14 bases separated the two germline ends. The length of the CDR3 is 15 residues. As DNA, the CDR3 is TGTGCCAGTAGTATAGATGATGCGGGGGTCGCACCCCTCCACTTT. Protein: CASSIDDAGVAPLHF.

This sequence joins TRBV18 and TRBJ2-2; 9 bases align to TRBD2. The length of the CDR3 is 17 residues. V shed 4 bases, J shed 2 bases, and the junction held 8 bases outside the gene matches. CDR1 and CDR2 from the germline V gene are KGHSH and LQKENI. The CDR3 reads CASSLRPGLANTGELFF. The CDR3 coding sequence is TGTGCCAGCTCACTTCGGCCGGGACTAGCAAACACCGGGGAGCTGTTTTTT.

As regards this clone: A read error is possible here, since a much larger clone lies one base away. The chain carries TRBV28 and TRBJ1-1; 8 bases are shared with TRBD1. The CDR3 sequence is 13 residues long. The V gene end was trimmed by 5 bases and the J gene end by 1 base; junction bases not matched to a gene: 0. Germline assignment: CDR1 MDHEN and CDR2 SYDVKM. The CDR3: CASSGQGNTEAFF. CDR3 DNA: TGTGCCAGCAGTGGACAGGGGAACACTGAAGCTTTCTTT.

J is TRBJ2-1 and V is TRBV19, with TRBD2 identical over 8 bases. The V gene end was trimmed by 7 bases and the J gene end by 7 bases; junction bases not matched to a gene: 15. The CDR3 runs to 16 residues. Looked up from germline, CDR1 is LNHDA and CDR2 is SQIVND (reference sequence). The CDR3: CASKTVSGSTWNEQFF. The CDR3 coding sequence is TGTGCCAGTAAGACGGTAAGCGGGAGCACTTGGAATGAGCAGTTCTTC. Drawing the rest from reference TRBV19 and TRBJ2-1, the complete variable domain is DGGITQSPKYLFRKEGQNVTLSCEQNLNHDAMYWYRQDPGQGLRLIYYSQIVNDFQKGDIAEGYSVSREKKESFPLTVTSAQKNPTAFYLCASKTVSGSTWNEQFFGPGTRLTVL.

The chain uses TRBV5-6 and TRBJ2-3; weak D call: TRBD2 (6 bases). The germline CDR1 and CDR2 sequences are SGHDT and YYEEEE. The V end was cut by 4 bases, the J end by 4 bases, with 16 bases between. The length of the CDR3 is 15 residues. As DNA, the CDR3 is TGTGCCAGCAGCCTTAGCGGCCTATGGGCAGATACGCAGTATTTT. Its translation: CASSLSGLWADTQYF.

The J gene is TRBJ2-7, the V gene TRBV4-2; 11 bases match TRBD2. CDR3 length: 15 amino acids. The germline V gene has CDR1 LGHNA and CDR2 YNFKEQ. Trimming cost V 4 bases and J 7 bases; bases outside gene matches: 9. Here the CDR3 DNA reads TGTGCCAGCAGCCTTGGGACTAGCGGAGCGGTAGAGCAGTACTTC. It is translated as CASSLGTSGAVEQYF.

This chain joins TRBV7-9 and TRBJ1-1, with a possible D match to TRBD1 (5 bases). V was clipped by 6 bases and J by 4 bases, with 18 bases between them. This CDR3 is 15 amino acids long. Germline CDR1 SEHNR, CDR2 FQNEAQ (reference sequence). This CDR3 is CASRLREGLATEAFF. DNA of the CDR3: TGTGCCAGCAGATTGAGGGAGGGGCTGGCCACTGAAGCTTTCTTT.

The rearrangement uses TRBV19 and TRBJ2-7; no firm D call. This CDR3 is 15 amino acids long. Trimming cost V 5 bases and J 3 bases, with 17 bases left between them. Germline V gene sequence: CDR1 LNHDA, CDR2 SQIVND (reference sequence). CDR3 DNA sequence: TGTGCCAGTAGTGCTCGACACGTTAAAGGCTACGAGCAGTACTTC. Amino acid sequence: CASSARHVKGYEQYF.

The V gene is TRBV2, the J gene TRBJ2-7, with 7 bases identical to TRBD2. Trimming cost V 7 bases and J 4 bases; bases outside gene matches: 7. CDR1 and CDR2 from the germline V gene are SNHLY and FYNNEI. The CDR3 is 13 residues long. As DNA, the CDR3 is TGTGCCAGCAATCCGCGGGAGTCGTACGAGCAGTACTTC. As protein: CASNPRESYEQYF.

The chain combines TRBV5-8 with TRBJ2-1; 12 bases are shared with TRBD2. Germline values: CDR1 SGHTS, CDR2 YDEGEE. J gave up 0 bases and V 4 bases, and 5 bases lay outside the gene matches. This CDR3 contains 17 residues. The CDR3 reads CASSEGLAGYSYNEQFF. The CDR3 region has the DNA TGTGCCAGCAGCGAAGGACTAGCGGGGTACTCCTACAATGAGCAGTTCTTC.

This clone has a handful of counts. In nucleotides, the CDR3 is TGCGCCAGCAGCTCCCTAGCGGGGAGCACAGATACGCAGTATTTT. Residues: CASSSLAGSTDTQYF. This chain joins TRBV5-1 and TRBJ2-3, with TRBD2 matching over 9 bases. This CDR3 contains 15 residues. The germline gives CDR1 SGHRS, CDR2 YFSETQ. V dropped 3 bases and J dropped 0; count of bases not matched to a gene: 2.

The V and J genes are TRBV6-5 and TRBJ1-2; maybe TRBD1 (5 bases). Germline-derived CDR1 and CDR2 are MNHEY and SVGAGI. This CDR3 comprises 15 residues. The V and J ends lost 5 bases and 1 base respectively, with 14 bases between them. The CDR3, as DNA: TGTGCCAGCAGTCCCCGGACACCGATTAACTATGGCTACACCTTC. Translation gives CASSPRTPINYGYTF.

The chain combines TRBV6-5 with TRBJ1-1, with TRBD1 matching 10 bases. The junction had 6 bases not matched to a gene; V was cut back by 5 bases and J by 3 bases. Germline V gene data show CDR1 as MNHEY and CDR2 as SVGAGI. The CDR3 has 15 amino acids. CDR3 DNA sequence: TGTGCCAGCAGTCCGCACGGGACAGGGGACACTGAAGCTTTCTTT. It encodes CASSPHGTGDTEAFF.